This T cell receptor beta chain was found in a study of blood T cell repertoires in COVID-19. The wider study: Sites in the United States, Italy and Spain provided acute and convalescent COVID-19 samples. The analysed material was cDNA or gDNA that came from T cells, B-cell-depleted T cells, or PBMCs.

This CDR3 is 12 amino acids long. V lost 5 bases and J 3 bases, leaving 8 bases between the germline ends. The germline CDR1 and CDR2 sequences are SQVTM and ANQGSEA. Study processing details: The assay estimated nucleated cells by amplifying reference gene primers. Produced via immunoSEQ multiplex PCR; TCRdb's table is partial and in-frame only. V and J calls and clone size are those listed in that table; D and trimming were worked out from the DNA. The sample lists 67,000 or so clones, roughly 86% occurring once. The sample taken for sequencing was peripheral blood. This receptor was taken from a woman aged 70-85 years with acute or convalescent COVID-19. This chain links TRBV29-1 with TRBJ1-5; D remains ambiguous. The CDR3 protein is CSVSDYNQPQHF. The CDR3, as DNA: TGCAGCGTTTCAGATTACAATCAGCCCCAGCATTTT.